This T cell receptor beta chain appears in the sequencing data of a study of blood T cells in healthy people across ages. Study background: About one barcoded beta molecule per two T cells was the capture yield of template switching.

Next came a second PCR, run for roughly 6 to 11 cycles, which used a sample-barcoded 5' primer along with a J-beta primer mix. Each cDNA molecule was tagged by a template-switch adaptor with 12 random nucleotides. MiXCR, run by TCRdb on the 5' RACE reads, gives a single entry per CDR3 protein. The sample carries about 680,000 distinct CDR3 sequences, about half recorded once. Study outcomes and limitations: More naive CD4+ cells and higher diversity marked long-lived donors relative to aged donors.

Details on this clonotype: Antigen: not known.

Germline-derived CDR1 and CDR2 are SGHRS and YFSETQ. The CDR3 has 16 residues. With 4 bases clipped from V and 1 base from J, the junction kept 9 bases outside the gene matches. The clonotype originates from a woman aged 60-75 years in good health. The chain couples TRBV5-1 to TRBJ2-5; TRBD2 matches at 8 bases. The sequenced material came from blood. DNA for the CDR3: TGCGCCAGCAGCCCACTTGGCGGGAGGTTCCAAGAGACCCAGTACTTC. Translating gives CASSPLGGRFQETQYF.